The present T cell receptor (beta chain) was sequenced within a study of CD8+ T cells in alopecia areata. Isolated RNA was reverse transcribed into cDNA used as the sequencing template. Profiled with immunoSEQ multiplex PCR; TCRdb holds only in-frame clones, not every one. The sample lists under 350,000 clones, 58% occurring once. The treatment denotes: oral pan-JAK inhibitor, 5-10 mg twice daily. It was from PBMCs that CD4+ and CD8+ T cells were sorted. This CDR3 region has 14 residues. V was shortened by 1 base and J by 4 bases, with 11 bases between the two germline ends. Looked up from germline, CDR1 is SQVTM and CDR2 is ANQGSEA. In regard to this clone: Antigen: not known.

Study-level results: In scalp and blood, many expanded lesional clones persisted during tofacitinib.

The V and J genes are TRBV29-1 and TRBJ2-1; unclear D gene. This clonotype originated in a human donor with alopecia areata. The starting material was CD4+ T cells sorted from blood, obtained at week 24, from a patient treated with tofacitinib. The CDR3 sequence: CSVEGVNRYNEQFF. In DNA, the CDR3 is TGCAGCGTTGAAGGAGTTAATCGATACAATGAGCAGTTCTTC.